Each of the 26 T cell receptor beta chains below was sequenced from the same sample in a study of breast tumors, draining lymph nodes, adjacent tissues. Breast cancer patients provided tissue from their axillary draining lymph nodes. TCRdb recomputed calls from the multiplex PCR reads with MiXCR, one row per CDR3 protein. In the table there are about 200,000 distinct CDR3 sequences, approximately 33% of which are singletons. Material: axillary lymph node tissue. These receptors all come from a female donor with breast cancer. Some clones in this sample may be carry-over from other donors' samples.

This clonotype has at least ten counts. CDR3 nucleotides: TGTGCCAGCAGCTTATCCTCGGCAGTGAGGACCGGGGAGCTGTTTTTT. Translation gives CASSLSSAVRTGELFF. The chain is built from TRBV7-9 and TRBJ2-2; D not certain. The germline V gene encodes CDR1 SEHNR and CDR2 FQNEAQ (reference sequence). The CDR3 is 16 residues long. Deletions cut 2 bases from V and 5 bases from J, with 15 bases between.

The chain employs TRBV12-3 or TRBV12-4 and TRBJ1-1, with D perhaps TRBD1 (5 bases). The CDR3 runs to 14 residues. V was pared by 7 bases and J by 5 bases, with 17 bases between. CDR3 DNA: TGTGCCAGCATTCCGGGGGGGGGAAGGACTGAAGCTTTCTTT. This sequence encodes CASIPGGGRTEAFF.

Worth noting for this clonotype: One junction end disagrees with the germline gene, perhaps due to a read error. The chain combines TRBV7-9 with TRBJ1-2; D unclear. Germline V lookup: CDR1 SEHNR, CDR2 FQNEAQ (reference sequence). The CDR3 has 12 amino acids. Here the CDR3 reads CAISLGQSGYTF. CDR3 DNA: TGTGCCATCAGCTTAGGGCAGAGCGGCTACACCTTC.

This clonotype was seen at least ten times. V is TRBV3-1 and J is TRBJ2-7, with D possibly being TRBD1 (6 bases). Germline V gene lookup returns CDR1 LGHDT and CDR2 YNNKEL (reference sequence). The CDR3 length is 14 residues. V was pared by 5 bases and J by 6 bases, with 17 bases between. Here the CDR3 DNA reads TGTGCCAGCAGCTCCCGGCCAGGGGCTGGCGAGCAGTACTTC. It encodes CASSSRPGAGEQYF.

At least ten counts were recorded for this clonotype. The genes are TRBV20-1 and TRBJ1-4; D not resolved. The V and J ends lost 3 bases and 0 bases respectively, with 5 bases between them. This CDR3 contains 13 residues. CDR1 DFQATT and CDR2 SNEGSKA come from the germline V gene (reference sequence). CDR3 DNA: TGCAGTGCTAGGATTCCAACTAATGAAAAACTGTTTTTT. Translated, it gives CSARIPTNEKLFF.

The chain uses TRBV20-1 and TRBJ1-2; D is undetermined. CDR1 DFQATT and CDR2 SNEGSKA come from the germline V gene (reference sequence). The CDR3 has 12 amino acids. Trimming shortened V by 0 bases and J by 7 bases, and 9 bases separated the two germline ends. The CDR3 loop is CSAREVTGGYTF. The CDR3 DNA follows: TGCAGTGCTAGAGAGGTGACGGGTGGCTACACCTTC.

On this clonotype: It may be a read error: a sequence one base away is much more abundant. The chain recombines TRBV19 with TRBJ2-1, with no clear D. V was pared by 3 bases and J by 10 bases, with 7 bases between. This CDR3 is built from 11 residues. Germline V gene sequence: CDR1 LNHDA, CDR2 SQIVND (reference sequence). CDR3 loop: CASSMRTEQFF. As DNA, the CDR3 is TGTGCCAGTAGTATGAGAACAGAGCAGTTCTTC.

This clonotype was found once. J is TRBJ1-2 and V is TRBV4-3; TRBD1 is a possible D gene (5 bases). V was shortened by 4 bases and J by 5 bases, with 11 bases between the two germline ends. CDR1 LGHNA and CDR2 YSLEER come from the germline V gene. CDR3 length equals 13 residues. The CDR3 bases are TGCGCCAGCAGCCCCTGGGACGGATATGGCTACACCTTC. Protein sequence: CASSPWDGYGYTF.

This clonotype came up a few times. This sequence joins TRBV5-4 and TRBJ2-5; D not certain. Germline V gives CDR1 SGHNT, CDR2 YYREEE (reference sequence). Between the trimmed V and J ends, which lost 0 bases and 4 bases, there was a span of 13 bases. The CDR3 extends over 15 amino acids. This CDR3 is CASSLGPALGETQYF. The CDR3 region has the DNA TGTGCCAGCAGCTTGGGTCCGGCGTTGGGAGAGACCCAGTACTTC.

The table lists this clonotype with a few counts. A much larger clone differs from this one at a single base, so this may be a read error. This chain connects TRBV12-3 or TRBV12-4 to TRBJ2-5; TRBD2 agrees at 8 bases. This CDR3 has 15 residues. The V segment lost 7 bases and the J segment 4 bases; nucleotides outside the gene matches: 11. The CDR3 DNA reads as TGTGCCAGCACCAACACGAGGGCGGGAGGAGAGACCCAGTACTTC. Translating it yields CASTNTRAGGETQYF.

This clonotype was observed many times. The chain has TRBV2 and TRBJ2-3; the D is unclear. V lost 1 base and J lost 0, with 5 bases in between. This CDR3 is 14 amino acids long. In germline, CDR1 is SNHLY, CDR2 FYNNEI. The CDR3 here is CASSEVFSTDTQYF. The CDR3 DNA follows: TGTGCCAGCAGTGAAGTGTTCAGCACAGATACGCAGTATTTT.

The chain couples TRBV3-1 to TRBJ2-2, with TRBD2 identical over 9 bases. The CDR3 totals 15 residues. Germline assignment: CDR1 LGHDT and CDR2 YNNKEL (reference sequence). Germline trimming cut 4 bases from V and 4 bases from J; bases unmatched to any gene: 4. CDR3 sequence (DNA): TGTGCCAGCAGCCCCGCGGGGGGGGGCACCGGGGAGCTGTTTTTT. Protein: CASSPAGGGTGELFF.

This clonotype has just a few counts. The rearrangement uses TRBV6-6 and TRBJ2-7, with D unresolved. From germline, CDR1 is MNHNY and CDR2 SVGAGI (reference sequence). The V end lost 5 bases, the J end lost 2 bases, and 4 bases lay between the germline ends. This CDR3 spans 11 amino acids. For the CDR3, the DNA is TGTGCCAGCAGTCCGACCTACGAGCAGTACTTC. This codes for CASSPTYEQYF.

The table lists this clonotype with many counts. The chain uses TRBV20-1 and TRBJ2-7; TRBD2 matches 16 bases. After removal of 7 bases from V and 0 bases from J, the junction contained 6 bases not matched to a gene. Germline V gene data show CDR1 as DFQATT and CDR2 as SNEGSKA (reference sequence). CDR3 length: 16 residues. The CDR3 coding sequence is TGCAGTGTGGGGACTAGCGGGGGGGGATTCTCCTACGAGCAGTACTTC. Encoded protein: CSVGTSGGGFSYEQYF.

Regarding this clonotype: Compared with germline, one end of the junction differs, possibly owing to a read error. The rearrangement joins TRBV7-2 to TRBJ2-7; 14 nucleotides align to TRBD2. The CDR3 is 15 residues long. Germline V CDR1 and CDR2: SGHTA, FQGNSA. The CDR3 nucleotides read TGTGCCAGTACCGGACTAGCGGGGGGCTCCTACGAGCAGCACTTC. This codes for CASTGLAGGSYEQHF.

This clonotype has at least ten counts. J is TRBJ1-4 and V is TRBV7-9, with unresolved D. The CDR3 is made up of 13 amino acids. The ends were cut back, 5 bases at V and 5 bases at J, with 9 bases in the middle. The germline gives CDR1 SEHNR, CDR2 FQNEAQ (reference sequence). CDR3 protein: CASSPIANEKLFF. The CDR3 nucleotides read TGTGCCAGCAGCCCCATAGCAAATGAAAAACTGTTTTTT.

This clonotype was observed a single time. One junction end does not reproduce the germline sequence, and a read error may be involved. This chain joins TRBV5-1 and TRBJ2-1, with D possibly matching TRBD1 (5 bases). The CDR3 sequence is 12 residues long. CDR1 and CDR2 from the germline V gene are SGHRS and YFSETQ. CDR3 sequence: CASSDSYHEQFF. The CDR3 DNA sequence: TGTGCCAGCAGCGACAGCTATCATGAGCAGTTCTTC.

Ten or more counts support this clonotype. This sequence joins TRBV2 and TRBJ2-3; weak D call: TRBD2 (6 bases). The CDR3 extends over 14 amino acids. CDR1 is SNHLY, CDR2 FYNNEI, per germline. The V end lost 3 bases, the J end lost 4 bases, and 11 bases lay between the germline ends. CDR3 protein: CASSDGRFADTQYF. CDR3 bases: TGTGCCAGCAGTGACGGGAGATTCGCAGATACGCAGTATTTT.

V gene TRBV28 combines with J gene TRBJ1-5; 9 bases match TRBD1. Germline V gene lookup returns CDR1 MDHEN and CDR2 SYDVKM. The CDR3 is 14 amino acids. J gave up 7 bases and V 6 bases, and 7 bases lay outside the gene matches. The CDR3 sequence is CASSGTGGEQPQHF. The CDR3 DNA follows: TGTGCCAGCAGCGGAACAGGGGGCGAGCAGCCCCAGCATTTT.

This clonotype occurred many times. J is TRBJ1-3 and V is TRBV4-1; D ambiguous. The germline gives CDR1 MGHRA, CDR2 YSYEKL. Trimming shortened V by 3 bases and J by 3 bases, and 3 bases separated the two germline ends. This CDR3 region has 12 residues. CDR3 in DNA: TGCGCCAGCAGCCACAGTGGAAACACCATATATTTT. Protein: CASSHSGNTIYF.

With respect to this clonotype: A much larger clone is a single base away; this may be a read error. J is TRBJ2-3 and V is TRBV3-1; D ambiguous. The CDR3 has 11 amino acids. Germline lookup yields CDR1 LGHDT and CDR2 YNNKEL (reference sequence). V lost 8 bases and J lost 5, with 8 bases in between. CDR3 in DNA: TGTGCCAGCGGAAGGGTAGATACGCAGTATTTT. Its translation is CASGRVDTQYF.

As regards this clonotype: Here the CDR3 omits its conserved ending phenylalanine or tryptophan, so a read error is the likely source. The DNA is omitted, as the CDR3 cannot be located on it reliably, and the CDR3 follows TCRdb's listing. CDR3 in amino acids: CASSLASP. The genes are TRBV11-2 and TRBJ2-1. Per germline, CDR1 SGHAT and CDR2 FQNNGV. The CDR3 is 8 residues long, counting both termini.

V gene TRBV30 combines with J gene TRBJ1-3; 7 bases agree with TRBD1. Trimming removed 2 bases from V and 4 bases from J; junction bases left unmatched: 8. CDR1 and CDR2 from the germline V gene are GTSNPN and SVGIG (reference sequence). The CDR3 runs 15 residues. The CDR3 DNA reads as TGTGCCTGGAGTAGGGGGCCGGCAGGGGGAAACACCATATATTTT. It specifies CAWSRGPAGGNTIYF.

This chain uses TRBV5-1 with TRBJ2-6; D could derive from TRBD1 or TRBD2 (6 bases each). Trimming removed 2 bases from V and 2 bases from J, with 11 bases in between. Germline V CDR1 and CDR2: SGHRS, YFSETQ. The CDR3 is made up of 16 amino acids. The CDR3 bases are TGCGCCAGCAGCTTAGTAGGGGGGCCTGGGGCCAACGTCCTGACTTTC. Residues: CASSLVGGPGANVLTF. Based on the CDR3 plus reference TRBV5-1 and TRBJ2-6, the full variable domain is KAGVTQTPRYLIKTRGQQVTLSCSPISGHRSVSWYQQTPGQGLQFLFEYFSETQRNKGNFPGRFSGRQFSNSRSEMNVSTLELGDSALYLCASSLVGGPGANVLTFGAGSRLTVL.

In this sample, this clonotype turned up many times. The chain joins TRBV20-1 to TRBJ2-1, with TRBD1 matching 9 bases. The CDR3 sequence is 13 residues long. Trimming cost V 5 bases and J 7 bases; bases outside gene matches: 6. Germline V lookup: CDR1 DFQATT, CDR2 SNEGSKA (reference sequence). The CDR3: CSAVGTGRNEQFF. CDR3 nucleotide sequence: TGCAGTGCTGTCGGGACAGGGAGGAATGAGCAGTTCTTC.

For this clonotype: Just one base apart from a much larger clone, this may be a read error. The rearrangement links TRBV5-1 to TRBJ2-1, with 7 positions matching TRBD2. V lost 2 bases and J lost 10; bases outside the gene matches: 9. Germline values: CDR1 SGHRS, CDR2 YFSETQ. This CDR3 spans 14 amino acids. The CDR3 DNA follows: TGCGCCAGCAGCTTCAACCGCGGGAGCCACGAGCAGTTCTTC. It encodes CASSFNRGSHEQFF.